The present TCR beta chain was sequenced within a study of T cells in localized non-small cell lung cancer. Study-level results: Researchers found a median approximately 50 of the top 100 tumor clones in adjacent lung. T cell clonality was highest in uninvolved adjacent lung, above tumor. Heterogeneity is still possible, as just one tumor region was sequenced.

Germline loops: CDR1 SGHNT, CDR2 YYREEE (reference sequence). The CDR3 covers 15 residues. V dropped 0 bases and J dropped 1 base, with 5 bases sitting between them. Data came from immunoSEQ multiplex PCR; TCRdb stores just in-frame clones and leaves some out. Of under 45,000 clones in the sample, approximately 83% are singletons; the top ten hold roughly 8.5%. The sample holds a few counts of this clone. What it binds is not known. Sample: PBMCs, taken before any cancer treatment. The rearrangement uses TRBV5-4 and TRBJ2-6; no clear D gene. This clonotype originated in a man between 40 and 70 years old with stage II lung adenocarcinoma. The CDR3 loop is CASSLVVSGANVLTF. In DNA form, the CDR3 reads TGTGCCAGCAGCTTGGTGGTATCTGGGGCCAACGTCCTGACTTTC.